This TCR beta chain was retrieved from a study of CD8 T cells in ankylosing spondylitis. Study findings and constraints: Reports say disease-linked clones showed up significantly more in matched ankylosing spondylitis synovial fluid. Relatively rare in peripheral blood, disease-linked clones were also CD8+. A TCR beta motif of eight or nine highly homologous variants seemed to mark ankylosing spondylitis blood.

With 4 bases clipped from V and 4 bases from J, the junction kept 8 bases outside the gene matches. This CDR3 is 15 amino acids long. This clonotype was seen only a few times. Its antigen is not known. From the 5' RACE reads, TCRdb called clonotypes with MiXCR, one entry per CDR3 protein. The sample records under 550,000 distinct CDR3 sequences, 25% to 30% being singletons. The sequenced sample was blood, either unsorted or a sorted T cell fraction (not recorded which). This TCR derives from a male donor with ankylosing spondylitis. This chain links TRBV12-3 or TRBV12-4 with TRBJ2-3, with 7 positions matching TRBD2. The CDR3 region is CASSWGGVWADTQYF. Here the CDR3 DNA reads TGTGCCAGCAGTTGGGGGGGAGTCTGGGCAGATACGCAGTATTTT.